This T cell receptor (beta chain) was identified in a study of Ad26.COV2.S vaccination and SARS-CoV-2 variants (dated by TCRdb to the early 2020s). Background on the whole study: Vaccine-arm donors were drawn from COV1001, a multicentre, randomized, double-blind, placebo-controlled phase I-IIa trial of Ad26.COV2.S in healthy adults. Throughout the experiments and outcome assessment, investigators stayed blinded to trial group allocation. TCRbeta repertoire sequencing was used to assess the specificity and breadth of SARS-CoV-2-reactive T cell receptors after Ad26.COV2.S vaccination. Ad26.COV2.S was administered intramuscularly at a dose of 5x10^10 or 1x10^11 viral particles, either as one shot or as two shots given 56 days apart. Participants in the trial were split at random into five groups of five each, receiving low-dose or high-dose Ad26.COV2.S once or twice, or else placebo on both occasions. A total of 32 samples were included in the TCR-sequenced set, comprising around 20 Ad26.COV2.S vaccine recipients, 5 placebo recipients and 8 SARS-CoV-2 convalescent individuals.

At the junction V is shortened by 2 bases and J by 4 bases, with 3 bases in between. The germline V gene encodes CDR1 DFQATT and CDR2 SNEGSKA (reference sequence). The CDR3 spans 11 residues, from the cysteine through the phenylalanine. The CDR3 DNA has 33 bases and is translated from base 1. This specimen's treatment or condition label, interpreted: about 20 received Ad26.COV2.S at low or high dose, single or two shots; a few received placebo; per-sample allocation not given. Repertoires of vaccine and placebo recipients were sequenced from samples collected on day 63 after the first injection. In Cohort 1b, fewer than 30 adults aged 18-55 years were enrolled at a single site in Boston, USA, between 29 July and 7 August 2020. Ad26.COV2.S was a replication-incompetent adenovirus type 26 vector expressing a prefusion-stabilized SARS-CoV-2 spike protein from the original Wuhan strain. Concerning this clone: The antigen it binds to is not known. Per-base qualities were not stored, and no clone one base away is much larger.

The immunoSEQ Assay was used to sequence TCRbeta CDR3 regions. After extraction, genomic DNA underwent amplification by bias-controlled multiplex PCR, followed by high-throughput sequencing. The paper's data handling went like this. To quantify the absolute abundance of every unique TCRbeta CDR3 region, sequences were collapsed and filtered. T cell fraction was estimated by normalization of TCRbeta template counts to usable DNA, with usable DNA being measured through amplification of reference genes present in all nucleated cells. Repertoire TCRs were annotated as SARS-CoV-2-specific when V gene, CDR3 amino acid sequence and J gene were exactly matched to a known reactive TCR set. The reference SARS-CoV-2 TCR set came from MIRA and was filtered for enrichment in COVID-19-positive ImmuneCODE repertoires, removing public or cross-reactive TCRs. Using the MIRA antigens, annotated TCRs were further analysed by specific ORF or by position within an ORF. Breadth was defined as annotated unique rearrangements over total unique productive rearrangements; depth was the summed frequency of those rearrangements. Two-sided Wilcoxon rank-sum tests were used to compare TCR breadth between groups. In its TCRdb copy, this immuneACCESS table keeps in-frame sequences only and misses some clones. Where compared with another copy, unresolved V genes explain less than half of these, and the others have no known cause. Clonal size and the V and J genes are those of that table, whereas D and trimming came from the DNA. The sample table contains 400,000 to 500,000 clones; only one count was recorded for 85% to 90% of them. The leading ten clones occupy around 2.5% of the sample.

Beyond this particular receptor, the publication reports: The authors noted that the TCR breadth and depth analyses may have underestimated total T cell responses. The study was not powered for comparison of responses between vaccine doses or regimens. Ad26.COV2.S recipients had higher spike-specific TCR breadth than placebo recipients (P = 0.0014). Substantial breadth of spike-specific CD8+ and CD4+ T cell responses was reported after vaccination. Comparable non-spike TCR breadth was observed between vaccine and placebo recipients, consistent with only spike being contained in the vaccine.

Here the sequenced sample was peripheral blood, taken in a trial of Ad26.COV2.S vaccine versus placebo. This sequence uses TRBV20-1 and TRBJ2-1, with the D gene not clear enough to name. The origin of this receptor is a person aged 18-65 years who received the Ad26.COV2.S COVID-19 vaccine or a placebo. The nucleotide sequence reads TGCAGTGCTAGACCTTACAATGAGCAGTTCTTC. It is translated as CSARPYNEQFF.